The rows below give T cell receptor beta chains drawn from one sample of a study of blood T cells in healthy people across ages. TCRdb ran MiXCR on the 5' RACE reads and lists one entry per CDR3 protein. The table lists 650,000 to 900,000 distinct CDR3 sequences, around 62% of them singletons. Sequencing was performed on blood. The receptors come from a man younger than 45 in good health. Both conserved end residues are part of each CDR3. Not every row has a clone size; where given, it reads once, few, many or a size class.

j_gene | abundance | v_gene | CDR3aa
TRBJ2-6 | few | TRBV9 | CASSVLGGVTGANVLTF
TRBJ2-5 | - | TRBV10-3 | CAIGWGAETQYF
TRBJ2-1 | - | TRBV7-9 | CASSLTSGSNEQFF
TRBJ2-1 | - | TRBV7-3 | CASSSTIAGGPGEQFF
TRBJ2-7 | - | TRBV14 | CASSQTRAGEQYF
TRBJ2-1 | few | TRBV29-1 | CSVEDPSGGSYNEQFF
TRBJ2-7 | - | TRBV7-9 | CASSVGQPYEQYF
TRBJ1-1 | - | TRBV12-3/TRBV12-4 | CASSLKGGRAFF
TRBJ2-7 | - | TRBV7-9 | CASAFGQTYEQYF
TRBJ1-5 | - | TRBV20-1 | CSALTVNQPQHF
TRBJ2-7 | - | TRBV9 | CASSVEGTPSYEQYF
TRBJ1-1 | - | TRBV28 | CASGSGEGIAFF
TRBJ2-7 | few | TRBV28 | CASSSGTGDSYEQYF
TRBJ2-1 | - | TRBV7-9 | CASSPLDSLPYNEQFF
TRBJ1-2 | - | TRBV7-9 | CASSSELAGYTF
TRBJ1-6 | once | TRBV7-9 | CASSLGATRDSLLHF
- | few | TRBV9 | CASSPGAQGVAYEQYF
TRBJ2-5 | - | TRBV5-8 | CASSLSGSGGAWETQYF
TRBJ2-5 | few | TRBV12-3/TRBV12-4 | CASSSPAGQIQETQYF
TRBJ1-6 | - | TRBV9 | CASSVAGLGSPLHF
TRBJ2-7 | - | TRBV20-1 | CSARDPRGGGGYEQYF
TRBJ1-2 | - | TRBV5-1 | CASGEQTYGYTF
TRBJ2-3 | few | TRBV4-2 | CASSQERENTDTQYF
TRBJ2-5 | - | TRBV6-2/TRBV6-3 | CASTAVEAQETQYF
TRBJ2-5 | - | TRBV5-1 | CASSLALLRGETQYF
- | - | TRBV9 | CASSPQGQGLPYEQYF
TRBJ2-7 | few | TRBV5-1 | CASTNTGTSSYEQYF
TRBJ2-7 | - | TRBV27 | CASSSARTYEQYF